What follows is one T cell receptor (beta chain) and its context. This entry is derived from a study of Ad26.COV2.S vaccination and SARS-CoV-2 variants. Study details: Donor was in the COV1001 Ad26.COV2.S trial arm.

Sequenced by immunoSEQ multiplex PCR; TCRdb stores in-frame clones only, minus some. This sample has roughly 350,000 clones, with around 89% found just once. CDR3 size: 15 residues. Germline V gene data show CDR1 as WNHNN and CDR2 as SYGVQD (reference sequence). V shed 2 bases and J 3 bases; nucleotides not matched to a gene: 3. Treatment defined: some 20 received Ad26.COV2.S at low or high dose, single or two shots; 5 received placebo; per-sample allocation not given. It was on day 63 after the first vaccine or placebo injection that samples were taken. An Ad26 vector expressing Wuhan-strain SARS-CoV-2 spike constituted the vaccine.

This receptor was obtained from a person aged 18-60 years who received the Ad26.COV2.S COVID-19 vaccine or a placebo. The chain links TRBV10-1 to TRBJ2-3; 9 bases are shared with TRBD2. This material consisted of peripheral blood, taken in a trial of Ad26.COV2.S vaccine versus placebo. CDR3 bases: TGCGCCAGCAGTGAGGCGGGAGGGCCAACAGATACGCAGTATTTT. This translates into CASSEAGGPTDTQYF.